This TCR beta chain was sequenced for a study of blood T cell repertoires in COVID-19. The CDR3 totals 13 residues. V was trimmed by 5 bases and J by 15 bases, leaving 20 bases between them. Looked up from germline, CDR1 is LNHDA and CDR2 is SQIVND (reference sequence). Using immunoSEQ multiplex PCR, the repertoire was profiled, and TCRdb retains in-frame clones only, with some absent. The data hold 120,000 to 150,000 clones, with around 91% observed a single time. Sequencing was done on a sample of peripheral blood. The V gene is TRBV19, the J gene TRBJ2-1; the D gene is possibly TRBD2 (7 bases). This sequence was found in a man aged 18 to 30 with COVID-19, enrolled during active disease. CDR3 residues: CASSFNYREGLFF. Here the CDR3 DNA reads TGTGCCAGTAGTTTCAACTACAGGGAGGGCCTGTTCTTC.